Reported below is one T cell receptor (beta chain). The target antigen is unknown. This record belongs to a study of hypomethylating agent response in myelodysplastic syndrome. Whole-study context: Roughly five patients were non-responders, while about six showed complete response or hematologic improvement.

The analysis used unsorted bulk bone marrow, not T-cell subsets. As handled by the study authors: Of fewer than 200,000 unique clonotypes, 1.5% to 2% were previously reported viral-epitope-specific in VDJdb. Sequencing was performed with immunoSEQ multiplex PCR; in TCRdb, only in-frame clones are kept and a portion is missing. V and J calls and clone size are those listed in that table; D and trimming were worked out from the DNA. The data contain about 5,100 clones, about 81% of them singletons. Study conclusions and caveats: Lack of age-matching between healthy donors and MDS patients could bias comparison.

The CDR3 sequence is 14 residues long. Germline V gives CDR1 SGHVS, CDR2 FQNEAQ. V lost 7 bases and J lost 2; bases outside the gene matches: 4. Here the sequenced sample was bone marrow, taken before or after starting hypomethylating agent treatment for myelodysplastic syndrome (not recorded which). This chain uses TRBV7-8 with TRBJ2-1, with 8 bases matching TRBD2. This receptor was identified in a human donor with myelodysplastic syndrome. CDR3 DNA: TGTGCCAGCACAACCGGGGGGGCCTACAATGAGCAGTTCTTC. Its protein is CASTTGGAYNEQFF.